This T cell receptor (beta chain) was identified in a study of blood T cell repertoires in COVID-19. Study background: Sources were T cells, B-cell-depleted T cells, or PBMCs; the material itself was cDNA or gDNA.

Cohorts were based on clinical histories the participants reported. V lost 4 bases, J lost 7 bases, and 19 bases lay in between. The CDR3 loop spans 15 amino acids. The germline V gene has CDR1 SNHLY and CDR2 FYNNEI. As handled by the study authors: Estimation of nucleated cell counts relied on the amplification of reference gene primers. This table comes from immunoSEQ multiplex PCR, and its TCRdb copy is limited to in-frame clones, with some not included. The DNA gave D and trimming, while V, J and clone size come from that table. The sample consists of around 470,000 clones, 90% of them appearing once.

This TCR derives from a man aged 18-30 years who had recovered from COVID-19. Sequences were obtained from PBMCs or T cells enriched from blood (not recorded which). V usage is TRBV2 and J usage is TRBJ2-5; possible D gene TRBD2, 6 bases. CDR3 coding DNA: TGTGCCAGCAGTGTAGAACGGGAGTCCCCAGGGACCCAGTACTTC. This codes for CASSVERESPGTQYF.